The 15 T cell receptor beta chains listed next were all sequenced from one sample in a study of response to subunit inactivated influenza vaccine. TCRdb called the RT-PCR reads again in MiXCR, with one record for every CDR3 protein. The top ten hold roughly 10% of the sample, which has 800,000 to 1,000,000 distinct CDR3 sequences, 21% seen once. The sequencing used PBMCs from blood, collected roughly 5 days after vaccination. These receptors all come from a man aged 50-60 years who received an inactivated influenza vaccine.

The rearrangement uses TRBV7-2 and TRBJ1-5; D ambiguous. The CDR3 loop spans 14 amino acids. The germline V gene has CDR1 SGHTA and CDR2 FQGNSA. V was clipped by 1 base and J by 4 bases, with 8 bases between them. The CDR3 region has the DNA TGTGCCAGCAGCTTAGATTTGAGAAATCAGCCCCAGCATTTT. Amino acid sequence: CASSLDLRNQPQHF.

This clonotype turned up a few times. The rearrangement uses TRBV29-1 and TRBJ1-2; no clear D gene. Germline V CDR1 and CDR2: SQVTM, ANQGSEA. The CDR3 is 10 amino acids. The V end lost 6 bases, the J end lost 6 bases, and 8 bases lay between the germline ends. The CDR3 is CSVYGNGYTF. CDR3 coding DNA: TGCAGCGTGTATGGGAATGGCTACACCTTC.

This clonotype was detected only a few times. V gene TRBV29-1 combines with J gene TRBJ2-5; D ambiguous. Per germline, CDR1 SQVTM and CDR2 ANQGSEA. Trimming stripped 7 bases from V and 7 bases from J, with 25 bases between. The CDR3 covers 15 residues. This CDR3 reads CSALSRSIPSWTQYF. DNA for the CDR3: TGCAGCGCCCTCTCTAGGAGCATCCCCTCGTGGACCCAGTACTTC. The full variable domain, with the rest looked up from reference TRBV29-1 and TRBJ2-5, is SAVISQKPSRDICQRGTSLTIQCQVDSQVTMMFWYRQQPGQSLTLIATANQGSEATYESGFVIDKFPISRPNLTFSTLTVSNMSPEDSSIYLCSALSRSIPSWTQYFGPGTRLLVL.

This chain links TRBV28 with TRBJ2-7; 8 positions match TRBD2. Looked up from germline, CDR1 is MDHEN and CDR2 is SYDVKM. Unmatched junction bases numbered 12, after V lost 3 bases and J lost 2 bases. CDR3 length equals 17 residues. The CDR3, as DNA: TGTGCCAGCAGTTTTGAGGAAGGAGCGGGAGCGGCCTACGAGCAGTACTTC. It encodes CASSFEEGAGAAYEQYF.

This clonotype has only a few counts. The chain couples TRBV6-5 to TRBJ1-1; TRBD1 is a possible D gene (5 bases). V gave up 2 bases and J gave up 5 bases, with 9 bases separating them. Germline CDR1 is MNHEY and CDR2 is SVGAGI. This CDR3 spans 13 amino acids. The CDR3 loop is CASSYGGRTEAFF. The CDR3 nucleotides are TGTGCCAGCAGTTACGGGGGTCGGACTGAAGCTTTCTTT.

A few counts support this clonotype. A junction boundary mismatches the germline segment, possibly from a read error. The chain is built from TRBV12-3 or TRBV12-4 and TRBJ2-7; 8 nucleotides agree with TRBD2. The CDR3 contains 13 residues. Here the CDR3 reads CASSSGTRTPPNF. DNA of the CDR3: TGTGCCAGCAGTTCAGGGACTAGAACCCCGCCGAACTTC.

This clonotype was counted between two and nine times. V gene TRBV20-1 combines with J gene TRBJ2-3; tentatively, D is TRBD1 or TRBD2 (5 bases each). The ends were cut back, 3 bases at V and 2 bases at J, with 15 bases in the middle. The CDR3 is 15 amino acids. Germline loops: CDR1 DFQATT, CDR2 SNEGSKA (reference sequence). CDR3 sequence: CSASLGTLSTDTQYF. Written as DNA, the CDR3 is TGCAGTGCTAGCCTCGGGACCCTTTCCACAGATACGCAGTATTTT.

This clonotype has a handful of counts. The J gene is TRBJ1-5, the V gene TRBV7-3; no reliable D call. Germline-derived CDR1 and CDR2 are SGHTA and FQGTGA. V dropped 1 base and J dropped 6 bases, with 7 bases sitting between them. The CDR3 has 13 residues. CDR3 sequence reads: CASSLIPGQPQHF. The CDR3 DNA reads TGTGCCAGCAGCTTAATTCCGGGTCAGCCCCAGCATTTT.

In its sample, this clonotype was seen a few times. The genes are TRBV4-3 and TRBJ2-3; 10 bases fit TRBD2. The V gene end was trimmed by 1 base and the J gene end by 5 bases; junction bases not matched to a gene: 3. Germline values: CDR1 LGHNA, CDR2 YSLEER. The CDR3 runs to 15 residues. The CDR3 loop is CASSQGVAGGDTQYF. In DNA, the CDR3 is TGCGCCAGCAGCCAAGGGGTAGCGGGAGGAGATACGCAGTATTTT.

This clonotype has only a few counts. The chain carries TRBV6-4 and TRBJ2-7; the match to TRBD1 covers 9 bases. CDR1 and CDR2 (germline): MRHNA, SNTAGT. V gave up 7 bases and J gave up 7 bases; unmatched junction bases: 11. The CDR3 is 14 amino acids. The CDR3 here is CASNKSGTGREQYF. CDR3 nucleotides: TGTGCCAGCAACAAATCCGGGACAGGGAGGGAGCAGTACTTC.

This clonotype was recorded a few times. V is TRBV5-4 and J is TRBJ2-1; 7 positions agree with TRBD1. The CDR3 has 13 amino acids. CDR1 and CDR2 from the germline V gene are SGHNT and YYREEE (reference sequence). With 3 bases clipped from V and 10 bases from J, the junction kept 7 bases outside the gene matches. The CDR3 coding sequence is TGTGCCAGCAGCTCTCAGGGGGAGAAAGAGCAGTTCTTC. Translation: CASSSQGEKEQFF.

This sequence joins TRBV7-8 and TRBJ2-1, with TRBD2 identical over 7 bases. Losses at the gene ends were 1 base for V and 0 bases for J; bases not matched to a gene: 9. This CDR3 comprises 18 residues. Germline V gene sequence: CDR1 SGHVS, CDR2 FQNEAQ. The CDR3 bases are TGTGCCAGCAGCTTAGAGGGGAGCGGGACCTTCTCCTACAATGAGCAGTTCTTC. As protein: CASSLEGSGTFSYNEQFF.

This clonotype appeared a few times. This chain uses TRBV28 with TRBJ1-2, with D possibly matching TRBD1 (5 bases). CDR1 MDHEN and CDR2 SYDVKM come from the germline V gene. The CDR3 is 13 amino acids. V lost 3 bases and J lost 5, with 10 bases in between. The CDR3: CASSFSTEYGYTF. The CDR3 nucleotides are TGTGCCAGCAGTTTCTCGACAGAGTATGGCTACACCTTC.

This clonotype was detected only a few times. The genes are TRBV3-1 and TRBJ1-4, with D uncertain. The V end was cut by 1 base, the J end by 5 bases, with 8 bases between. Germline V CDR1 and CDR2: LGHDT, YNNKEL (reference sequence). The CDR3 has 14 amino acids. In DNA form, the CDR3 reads TGTGCCAGCAGCCAAGGGATTTTAAATGAAAAACTGTTTTTT. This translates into CASSQGILNEKLFF.

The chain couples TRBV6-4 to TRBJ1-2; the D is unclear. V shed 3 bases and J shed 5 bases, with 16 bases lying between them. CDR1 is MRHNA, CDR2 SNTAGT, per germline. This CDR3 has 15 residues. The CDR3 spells CASSESQASPYGYTF. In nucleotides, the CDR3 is TGTGCCAGCAGTGAGAGCCAGGCTTCCCCTTATGGCTACACCTTC.